Each of the 27 T cell receptor beta chains below was sequenced from the same sample in a study of shared clonotypes between healthy human individuals. Libraries were prepared by immunoSEQ multiplex PCR; TCRdb keeps only in-frame clonotypes and omits some of them. The top ten hold 10% to 15% of the sample, which has about half a million clones, around 85% seen once. What was sequenced was PBMCs. The receptors were gathered from a woman in her thirties or forties in good health. Some clones in this sample may be carry-over from other donors' samples.

This clone was found a few times. Since a much larger clone is just one base distant, this may be a read error. V is TRBV5-4 and J is TRBJ2-7; unclear D gene. Germline V gives CDR1 SGHNT, CDR2 YYREEE (reference sequence). CDR3 size: 14 residues. CDR3 DNA sequence: TGTGCCGGCAGCCTGGACGGCGTTCGTCACGAGCAGTACTTC. It codes for CAGSLDGVRHEQYF. Supplemented by reference TRBV5-4 and TRBJ2-7, the full variable domain reads ETGVTQSPTHLIKTRGQQVTLRCSSQSGHNTVSWYQQALGQGPQFIFQYYREEENGRGNFPPRFSGLQFPNYSSELNVNALELDDSALYLCAGSLDGVRHEQYFGPGTRLTVT.

About this clone itself: One base separates it from a far larger clone, so it is likely a read error. The chain is built from TRBV28 and TRBJ2-7; TRBD1 is a possible D gene (5 bases). This CDR3 has 16 amino acids. V shed 5 bases and J shed 2 bases, with 19 bases lying between them. Germline V gives CDR1 MDHEN, CDR2 SYDVKM. CDR3 nucleotide sequence: TGTGCCAGCAGTGCTATACTCGACAGTGTTCCCTACGAGCAGTACTTC. Translating gives CASSAILDSVPYEQYF.

As to this clone: A far larger clone differs by one base, so this is likely a read error. The sample contains more than one DNA sequence encoding this CDR3. This sequence joins TRBV4-3 and TRBJ2-5, with 13 bases matching TRBD2. Looked up from germline, CDR1 is LGHNA and CDR2 is YSLEER. CDR3 length: 18 residues. J lost 5 bases, V lost 4 bases, and 13 bases had no gene match. CDR3 in amino acids: CASSLSTGTSGRGETQYF. As DNA, the CDR3 is TGCGCCAGCAGCCTCTCCACCGGTACTAGCGGGAGGGGGGAGACCCAGTACTTC.

The genes are TRBV30 and TRBJ1-5; 7 nucleotides match TRBD1. Germline values: CDR1 GTSNPN, CDR2 SVGIG (reference sequence). The junction had 4 bases not matched to a gene; V was cut back by 2 bases and J by 0 bases. The CDR3 sequence is 15 residues long. CDR3 loop: CAWSRDSNSNQPQHF. The CDR3, as DNA: TGTGCCTGGAGTCGGGACAGCAATAGCAATCAGCCCCAGCATTTT.

Turning to this clone: A read error likely explains this, since a far larger clone differs by one base. The same CDR3 can be traced to other DNA sequences in this sample. The genes are TRBV7-9 and TRBJ2-5; TRBD1 aligns across 7 bases. The CDR3 sequence is 13 residues long. Germline assignment: CDR1 SEHNR and CDR2 FQNEAQ (reference sequence). CDR3 sequence: CAGGTQPQETQYF. In DNA, the CDR3 is TGTGCAGGGGGCACCCAGCCCCAAGAGACCCAGTACTTC.

As for this clone: This likely traces to a read error, being one base from a far larger clone. Distinct nucleotide sequences in the sample also encode this CDR3. The rearrangement uses TRBV28 and TRBJ2-1; possible D gene TRBD2, 6 bases. V lost 4 bases, J lost 2 bases, and 6 bases lay in between. Germline values: CDR1 MDHEN, CDR2 SYDVKM. The CDR3 extends over 13 amino acids. CDR3 nucleotides: TGTGCCAGCAGTTCGGGAGCCTACAATGAGCAGTTCTTC. This codes for CASSSGAYNEQFF.

This clone was detected once. This likely reflects a read error, since a far larger clone is one base away. The same CDR3 arises from other DNA sequences in this sample as well. The chain joins TRBV10-3 to TRBJ2-2, with no clear D. V gave up 2 bases and J gave up 0 bases, with 7 bases separating them. CDR3 length: 15 amino acids. Germline loops: CDR1 ENHRY, CDR2 SYGVKD. The CDR3 sequence is CAISEGTANTGELFF. CDR3 nucleotide sequence: TGTGCCATCAGTGAGGGTACAGCGAACACCGGGGAGCTGTTTTTT.

As to this clone: This may arise from a read error, as a much more abundant clone is one base away. Other DNA sequences of this sample code for an identical CDR3. The chain links TRBV18 to TRBJ2-2; no clear D gene. Trimming stripped 3 bases from V and 3 bases from J, with 2 bases between. Germline CDR1 and CDR2: KGHSH and LQKENI. This CDR3 spans 12 amino acids. CDR3 DNA: TGTGCCAGCTCACCTTACACCGGGGAGCTGTTTTTT. It is translated as CASSPYTGELFF. Based on the CDR3 plus reference TRBV18 and TRBJ2-2, the full variable domain is NAGVMQNPRHLVRRRGQEARLRCSPMKGHSHVYWYRQLPEEGLKFMVYLQKENIIDESGMPKERFSAEFPKEGPSILRIQQVVRGDSAAYFCASSPYTGELFFGEGSRLTVL.

This clone was counted only a few times. The likely explanation is a read error, given a far larger clone one base away. The CDR3 DNA is TGTGCCAGCAGCTTGGGACTCTCTGGAAACACCATATATTTT. Its translation: CASSLGLSGNTIYF. The chain links TRBV7-6 to TRBJ1-3; possible D gene TRBD1, 5 bases. Germline CDR1 SGHVS, CDR2 FNYEAQ. V was clipped by 3 bases and J by 0 bases, with 6 bases between them. CDR3 length equals 14 residues. Variable domain in full (rest from reference TRBV7-6 and TRBJ1-3): GAGVSQSPRYKVTKRGQDVALRCDPISGHVSLYWYRQALGQGPEFLTYFNYEAQQDKSGLPNDRFSAERPEGSISTLTIQRTEQRDSAMYRCASSLGLSGNTIYFGEGSWLTVV.

This clone was seen many times. Other nucleotide sequences from this sample produce the same CDR3. This chain uses TRBV18 with TRBJ2-7, with TRBD2 identical over 11 bases. Per the germline V gene, CDR1 is KGHSH and CDR2 is LQKENI. V shed 4 bases, J shed 5 bases, and the junction held 7 bases outside the gene matches. The CDR3 is 15 residues long. This chain's CDR3 is CASSQTSGSIDEQYF. CDR3 nucleotides: TGTGCCAGCTCACAAACTAGCGGGAGCATCGACGAGCAGTACTTC.

The V gene is TRBV6-6, the J gene TRBJ2-5; D may be TRBD2 (6 bases). This CDR3 is built from 14 residues. Trimming removed 2 bases from V and 4 bases from J, with 11 bases in between. Germline V CDR1 and CDR2: MNHNY, SVGAGI (reference sequence). The CDR3 spells CASSYGTLGETQYF. DNA for the CDR3: TGTGCCAGCAGTTACGGGACTCTGGGAGAGACCCAGTACTTC.

This chain joins TRBV7-8 and TRBJ2-3; D might be TRBD1 or TRBD2, each matching 7 bases. The CDR3 sequence is 13 residues long. Germline CDR1 is SGHVS and CDR2 is FQNEAQ. Trimming removed 1 base from V and 14 bases from J, with 16 bases in between. The CDR3 loop is CASSLGVGGGRYF. The CDR3 DNA sequence: TGTGCCAGCAGCTTAGGAGTAGGGGGCGGGAGGTATTTT.

The V and J genes are TRBV28 and TRBJ2-7; D tentatively reads TRBD1 or TRBD2 (5 bases each). This CDR3 is built from 16 residues. CDR1 is MDHEN and CDR2 is SYDVKM in the germline V gene. V lost 4 bases and J lost 2, with 18 bases in between. The CDR3 loop is CASSSPGRANTYEQYF. CDR3 nucleotides: TGTGCCAGCAGTTCCCCGGGGCGGGCCAATACCTACGAGCAGTACTTC.

Concerning this clone itself: The sample carries other DNA sequences with the same CDR3. This chain connects TRBV5-1 to TRBJ1-3, with D hard to call. The V gene lost 2 bases and the J gene lost 2 bases, with 8 bases spanning the gap. This CDR3 contains 14 residues. CDR1 is SGHRS and CDR2 is YFSETQ in the germline V gene. The CDR3 DNA reads as TGCGCCAGCAGCTTAGGGCCCACTGGAAACACCATATATTTT. This codes for CASSLGPTGNTIYF.

This sequence joins TRBV6-6 and TRBJ1-5, with 8 positions matching TRBD1. CDR1 MNHNY and CDR2 SVGAGI come from the germline V gene (reference sequence). The CDR3 covers 13 residues. V lost 10 bases and J lost 6; bases outside the gene matches: 8. The CDR3 bases are TGTGCCATCTCAACAGGGGGAGGTCAGCCCCAGCATTTT. This translates into CAISTGGGQPQHF.

This chain joins TRBV19 and TRBJ1-3; TRBD1 matches 7 bases. Germline CDR1 and CDR2: LNHDA and SQIVND (reference sequence). This CDR3 comprises 14 residues. V was pared by 7 bases and J by 3 bases, with 6 bases of the junction left unmatched. CDR3 region: CASKRQGDGNTIYF. In DNA form, the CDR3 reads TGTGCCAGTAAGAGACAGGGCGATGGAAACACCATATATTTT.

This clone was detected only a few times. The same CDR3 also results from other DNA sequences found in this sample. The rearrangement uses TRBV28 and TRBJ2-7; D not certain. V was shortened by 6 bases and J by 2 bases, with 8 bases between the two germline ends. This CDR3 has 12 residues. Germline loops: CDR1 MDHEN, CDR2 SYDVKM. In DNA form, the CDR3 reads TGTGCCAGCAGCGGCCGACCCTACGAGCAGTACTTC. Residues: CASSGRPYEQYF.

The sample holds a few counts of this clone. The chain recombines TRBV11-2 with TRBJ2-5; tentative D call: TRBD2 (6 bases). The CDR3 spans 13 residues. The V and J ends lost 5 bases and 5 bases respectively, with 12 bases between them. CDR1 is SGHAT and CDR2 is FQNNGV in the germline V gene. CDR3 coding DNA: TGTGCCAGCAGCGCCGGGGGTGGGGAGACCCAGTACTTC. It yields the protein CASSAGGGETQYF.

Concerning this clone itself: One end of the junction fails to match germline, which may point to a read error. This chain connects TRBV7-2 to TRBJ1-6, with D maybe TRBD1 (5 bases). The CDR3 spans 15 residues. In germline, CDR1 is SGHTA, CDR2 FQGNSA. The CDR3 DNA follows: TGTGCCAGCGGCTTAAGAGGCAGGGATAATTCACCCCTCCACTTT. Protein product: CASGLRGRDNSPLHF.

The chain joins TRBV13 to TRBJ2-5; TRBD2 might be the D (5 bases). The CDR3 runs 14 residues. Germline V lookup: CDR1 PRHDT, CDR2 FYEKMQ (reference sequence). Trimming cost V 5 bases and J 0 bases, with 10 bases left between them. CDR3 bases: TGTGCCAGCAGCGTGGGAGAGCACCAAGAGACCCAGTACTTC. Its translation: CASSVGEHQETQYF.

The genes are TRBV9 and TRBJ2-1; a possible D gene is TRBD1 (5 bases). V was trimmed by 3 bases and J by 0 bases, leaving 10 bases between them. The germline V gene has CDR1 SGDLS and CDR2 YYNGEE. The CDR3 extends over 15 amino acids. CDR3 residues: CASSERTSSYNEQFF. The CDR3 region has the DNA TGTGCCAGCAGCGAAAGGACAAGCTCCTACAATGAGCAGTTCTTC.

This chain joins TRBV11-2 and TRBJ2-1; 7 positions agree with TRBD2. This CDR3 has 16 residues. Per germline, CDR1 SGHAT and CDR2 FQNNGV. V dropped 0 bases and J dropped 2; count of bases not matched to a gene: 4. The CDR3 spells CASSLDLAAPYNEQFF. The CDR3 DNA reads as TGTGCCAGCAGCTTAGATCTAGCGGCTCCCTACAATGAGCAGTTCTTC.

For this clone: With a far larger clone one base away, a read error is the likely cause. The chain is built from TRBV5-1 and TRBJ1-1, with D perhaps TRBD1 (5 bases). The germline CDR1 and CDR2 sequences are SGHRS and YFSETQ. This CDR3 comprises 15 residues. The germline V and J ends were trimmed by 4 bases and 6 bases, with 19 bases remaining between them. The CDR3 DNA is TGCGCCAGCAGCCCAGACAGTGGGGGATTCGCTGAAGCTTTCTTT. This gives the protein CASSPDSGGFAEAFF.

This chain uses TRBV28 with TRBJ1-2, with D possibly TRBD1 on 5 matching bases. The ends were cut back, 2 bases at V and 5 bases at J, with 18 bases in the middle. This CDR3 spans 16 amino acids. Germline CDR1 reads MDHEN; CDR2 reads SYDVKM. CDR3 sequence reads: CASSLAGQGGKYGYTF. DNA of the CDR3: TGTGCCAGCAGTTTAGCAGGGCAGGGAGGGAAATATGGCTACACCTTC.

This sequence joins TRBV27 and TRBJ2-1; 7 nucleotides line up with TRBD2. CDR3 length: 14 amino acids. Per germline, CDR1 MNHEY and CDR2 SMNVEV (reference sequence). The V segment lost 5 bases and the J segment 2 bases; nucleotides outside the gene matches: 3. CDR3 in amino acids: CASSSGMTYNEQFF. The CDR3 coding sequence is TGTGCCAGCAGTAGCGGGATGACCTACAATGAGCAGTTCTTC.

This chain connects TRBV7-2 to TRBJ2-1, with D perhaps matching TRBD1 (6 bases). The CDR3 runs 15 residues. In germline, CDR1 is SGHTA, CDR2 FQGNSA. Trimming removed 0 bases at V and 7 bases at J, with 13 bases between. CDR3 loop: CASSLASGTGNEQFF. CDR3 coding DNA: TGTGCCAGCAGCTTAGCGTCAGGCACAGGGAATGAGCAGTTCTTC.

To note about this clone: The sample has other DNA sequences that encode this CDR3 too. The CDR3 region has the DNA TGTGCCAGCAGTCCGAGGGAGACCCAGTACTTC. It is translated as CASSPRETQYF. This chain joins TRBV28 and TRBJ2-5; D unclear. Trimming removed 5 bases from V and 5 bases from J, with 6 bases in between. The CDR3 runs 11 residues. Germline CDR1 reads MDHEN; CDR2 reads SYDVKM.